One sample yielded the 30 T cell receptor beta chains listed below, sequenced in a study of metastatic and nonmetastatic thyroid tumors. TCRdb re-clonotyped the PCR reads via MiXCR. The data show tens of thousands of clones, 25% to 30% seen once. All patients were untreated before thyroid surgery. The sequenced sample consisted of blood. The receptors originated from a female donor with papillary thyroid cancer or a benign thyroid nodule (not recorded which). Some clones in this sample may be carry-over from other donors' samples.

The chain has TRBV28 and TRBJ2-3, with 10 nucleotides matching TRBD2. Germline assignment: CDR1 MDHEN and CDR2 SYDVKM. CDR3 length equals 19 residues. V dropped 1 base and J dropped 6; count of bases not matched to a gene: 16. The CDR3: CASSLSRGSSGRARDTQYF. Here the CDR3 DNA reads TGTGCCAGCAGTTTATCACGAGGGTCTAGCGGGAGAGCACGGGATACGCAGTATTTT.

V gene TRBV19 combines with J gene TRBJ1-5, with D hard to call. The CDR3 spans 13 residues. Deletions cut 5 bases from V and 1 base from J, with 6 bases between. Germline V gene lookup returns CDR1 LNHDA and CDR2 SQIVND (reference sequence). This CDR3 reads CASSLGSNQPQHF. CDR3 in DNA: TGTGCCAGTAGTTTAGGGAGCAATCAGCCCCAGCATTTT.

This clone was detected only a few times. The chain uses TRBV25-1 and TRBJ1-2; 9 bases fit TRBD1. Looked up from germline, CDR1 is MGHDK and CDR2 is SYGVNS. V lost 4 bases and J lost 0; bases outside the gene matches: 15. This CDR3 comprises 19 residues. CDR3 DNA sequence: TGTGCCAGCAGTGGGGTACTAGGGGACAGGGCCCAAACTAACTATGGCTACACCTTC. Encoded protein: CASSGVLGDRAQTNYGYTF.

The chain employs TRBV7-2 and TRBJ2-7; TRBD2 agrees at 7 bases. From germline, CDR1 is SGHTA and CDR2 FQGNSA. Unmatched junction bases numbered 5, after V lost 5 bases and J lost 1 base. The CDR3 totals 14 residues. The CDR3 DNA follows: TGTGCCAGCAGCCCAGGACTAGTGTCCTACGAGCAGTACTTC. Translation gives CASSPGLVSYEQYF.

This clone was found a few times. This chain uses TRBV30 with TRBJ2-2; 14 bases match TRBD2. J gave up 8 bases and V 3 bases, and 8 bases lay outside the gene matches. Germline lookup yields CDR1 GTSNPN and CDR2 SVGIG (reference sequence). The CDR3 totals 16 residues. CDR3 residues: CAWRGPGLAGVGELFF. The CDR3 DNA is TGTGCCTGGAGGGGACCGGGACTAGCGGGAGTGGGGGAGCTGTTTTTT.

There are many counts of this clone. One end of the junction fails to match germline, which may point to a read error. This CDR3 is also generated by other DNA sequences in the sample. The chain recombines TRBV20-1 with TRBJ2-4, with unresolved D. Germline CDR1 reads DFQATT; CDR2 reads SNEGSKA (reference sequence). This CDR3 has 8 residues. The CDR3 DNA is TGCAGTGCTAGGCCACGGGACTTC. Its protein is CSARPRDF.

The genes are TRBV6-1 and TRBJ1-2; TRBD1 is a possible D gene (6 bases). The CDR3 extends over 13 amino acids. Germline V lookup: CDR1 MNHNS, CDR2 SASEGT. Between the trimmed V and J ends, which lost 6 bases and 5 bases, there was a span of 13 bases. The CDR3 loop reads CASREGVQYGYTF. CDR3 DNA: TGTGCCAGCAGAGAGGGGGTTCAATATGGCTACACCTTC.

The chain links TRBV6-5 to TRBJ2-7; TRBD1 aligns across 9 bases. The CDR3 totals 16 residues. V lost 0 bases and J lost 5; bases outside the gene matches: 8. The germline V gene has CDR1 MNHEY and CDR2 SVGAGI. The CDR3 DNA reads as TGTGCCAGCAGTTACTCGGGACAGGGTGTTTCGAACGAGCAGTACTTC. This gives the protein CASSYSGQGVSNEQYF.

This clone was counted only a few times. The gene calls are TRBV20-1 and TRBJ2-2, with TRBD1 matching over 10 bases. The CDR3 contains 17 residues. Germline V gene lookup returns CDR1 DFQATT and CDR2 SNEGSKA (reference sequence). V was pared by 2 bases and J by 4 bases, with 10 bases of the junction left unmatched. The CDR3 reads CSARTRDRGRGTGELFF. The CDR3 nucleotides read TGCAGTGCTAGAACCCGGGACAGGGGACGAGGCACCGGGGAGCTGTTTTTT.

This clone was counted between two and nine times. The gene calls are TRBV20-1 and TRBJ2-1, with D tentatively TRBD2 (6 bases). The CDR3 is 15 amino acids. Deletions cut 2 bases from V and 0 bases from J, with 11 bases between. Germline CDR1 DFQATT, CDR2 SNEGSKA (reference sequence). The CDR3 loop reads CSARPIAASYNEQFF. CDR3 nucleotides: TGCAGTGCTAGACCCATAGCGGCCTCCTACAATGAGCAGTTCTTC.

This clone came up a few times. The gene calls are TRBV6-4 and TRBJ1-6; D unclear. In germline, CDR1 is MRHNA, CDR2 SNTAGT. The CDR3 extends over 11 amino acids. The V and J ends lost 4 bases and 8 bases respectively, with 3 bases between them. CDR3 sequence (DNA): TGTGCCAGCAGTGTCCATTCACCCCTCCACTTT. As protein: CASSVHSPLHF.

This clone was recorded at least ten times. The chain employs TRBV15 and TRBJ1-4; D may be TRBD1 (5 bases). Between the trimmed V and J ends, which lost 2 bases and 8 bases, there was a span of 15 bases. The length of the CDR3 is 15 residues. Per germline, CDR1 LNHNV and CDR2 YYDKDF (reference sequence). The CDR3 nucleotides are TGTGCCACCAGCAGACAGGGAATAGGTCGAGAAAAACTGTTTTTT. Translation: CATSRQGIGREKLFF.

This clone was counted at least ten times. The chain combines TRBV6-5 with TRBJ2-7; D remains ambiguous. Germline V gene sequence: CDR1 MNHEY, CDR2 SVGAGI. CDR3 length equals 15 residues. The germline V and J ends were trimmed by 0 bases and 2 bases, with 11 bases remaining between them. The CDR3 nucleotides read TGTGCCAGCAGTTACTCGCTAACAGCGCCCTACGAGCAGTACTTC. Amino acid sequence: CASSYSLTAPYEQYF.

This clone rates as medium-sized (0.01 to 0.1%). The chain couples TRBV7-2 to TRBJ2-7; TRBD1 matches at 11 bases. V was pared by 0 bases and J by 6 bases, with 4 bases of the junction left unmatched. The CDR3 runs 15 residues. Germline CDR1 reads SGHTA; CDR2 reads FQGNSA. The CDR3 DNA reads TGTGCCAGCAGCTTAGCCGGGACAGGGGGATTCGAGCAGTACTTC. Protein sequence: CASSLAGTGGFEQYF. The complete variable domain, with remaining parts taken from reference TRBV7-2 and TRBJ2-7, reads GAGVSQSPSNKVTEKGKDVELRCDPISGHTALYWYRQSLGQGLEFLIYFQGNSAPDKSGLPSDRFSAERTGGSVSTLTIQRTQQEDSAVYLCASSLAGTGGFEQYFGPGTRLTVT.

This chain links TRBV9 with TRBJ1-1; possibly TRBD1 for D (5 bases). Germline values: CDR1 SGDLS, CDR2 YYNGEE. Trimming stripped 0 bases from V and 2 bases from J, with 14 bases between. The CDR3 contains 16 residues. DNA of the CDR3: TGTGCCAGCAGCGTAGGGGGCAGGGTTGAAAACACTGAAGCTTTCTTT. Its translation: CASSVGGRVENTEAFF.

The CDR3 loop reads CASSLLDSAGELFF. The CDR3 nucleotides read TGTGCCAGCAGCTTGTTGGATTCAGCCGGGGAGCTGTTTTTT. The chain employs TRBV7-3 and TRBJ2-2; D is unclear. Germline V gene sequence: CDR1 SGHTA, CDR2 FQGTGA. The CDR3 contains 14 residues. Trimming took off 3 bases at V and 6 bases at J, with 11 bases between the two ends. Complete variable domain (other parts from reference TRBV7-3 and TRBJ2-2): GAGVSQTPSNKVTEKGKYVELRCDPISGHTALYWYRQSLGQGPEFLIYFQGTGAADDSGLPNDRFFAVRPEGSVSTLKIQRTERGDSAVYLCASSLLDSAGELFFGEGSRLTVL.

This clone has just a few counts. The CDR3 region has the DNA TGTGCCACCAGTGATCTAGGGGGACAGGAGTCCCAGTACTTC. Its translation: CATSDLGGQESQYF. The V and J genes are TRBV24-1 and TRBJ2-5; 8 positions match TRBD1. Germline V CDR1 and CDR2: KGHDR, SFDVKD. V lost 3 bases and J lost 9; bases outside the gene matches: 8. This CDR3 has 14 amino acids.

This clone was detected a few times. The rearrangement joins TRBV28 to TRBJ1-4, with unresolved D. V was clipped by 2 bases and J by 12 bases, with 13 bases between them. This CDR3 comprises 13 residues. Germline loops: CDR1 MDHEN, CDR2 SYDVKM. CDR3 region: CASSLVSPVELFF. In nucleotides, the CDR3 is TGTGCCAGCAGTTTAGTATCGCCGGTCGAACTGTTTTTT.

This clone occurred many times. This specimen includes other DNA sequences encoding the same CDR3. This sequence joins TRBV27 and TRBJ2-3, with TRBD2 matching over 7 bases. CDR1 and CDR2 from the germline V gene are MNHEY and SMNVEV (reference sequence). There are 16 residues in the CDR3. The junction had 8 bases not matched to a gene; V was cut back by 4 bases and J by 1 base. The CDR3 DNA reads as TGTGCCAGCAGTTCCCGACTAGCCGGGGGCACAGATACGCAGTATTTT. Translation gives CASSSRLAGGTDTQYF.

This clone showed up just a few times. The genes are TRBV30 and TRBJ2-7, with D unclear. Trimming stripped 1 base from V and 4 bases from J, with 8 bases between. The CDR3 loop spans 12 amino acids. Germline loops: CDR1 GTSNPN, CDR2 SVGIG (reference sequence). CDR3 coding DNA: TGTGCCTGGAGTGGCAGTGCTTACGAGCAGTACTTC. Translating gives CAWSGSAYEQYF.

This clone was detected a few times. This chain joins TRBV19 and TRBJ1-2, with a tentative D call TRBD1 (5 bases). The V end lost 3 bases, the J end lost 3 bases, and 14 bases lay between the germline ends. Germline CDR1 is LNHDA and CDR2 is SQIVND (reference sequence). The CDR3 is 15 amino acids. This CDR3 is CASSIRGVRDYGYTF. CDR3 bases: TGTGCCAGTAGTATTCGGGGGGTGCGGGACTATGGCTACACCTTC.

This clone has more than one count but fewer than ten. This chain uses TRBV11-2 with TRBJ1-3, with TRBD1 matching 10 bases. The CDR3 is 16 amino acids. The V gene end was trimmed by 3 bases and the J gene end by 0 bases; junction bases not matched to a gene: 2. Germline loops: CDR1 SGHAT, CDR2 FQNNGV. In nucleotides, the CDR3 is TGTGCCAGCAGCTTGGACAGGGGGACCTCTGGAAACACCATATATTTT. Its translation is CASSLDRGTSGNTIYF.

The chain links TRBV27 to TRBJ2-3, with 8 bases fitting TRBD2. CDR1 and CDR2 (germline): MNHEY, SMNVEV (reference sequence). V lost 4 bases, J lost 5 bases, and 14 bases stayed unmatched. CDR3 length equals 17 residues. In DNA, the CDR3 is TGTGCCAGCAGTTCCCTCGACTCTTTGCGGGAGGTAGATACGCAGTATTTT. Its protein product is CASSSLDSLREVDTQYF.

J is TRBJ1-5 and V is TRBV20-1, with a tentative D call TRBD1 (5 bases). Trimming cost V 3 bases and J 4 bases, with 13 bases left between them. The CDR3 spans 14 residues. Germline assignment: CDR1 DFQATT and CDR2 SNEGSKA (reference sequence). CDR3 in DNA: TGCAGTGCTAGTACGGGACGTGGTAATCAGCCCCAGCATTTT. This translates into CSASTGRGNQPQHF.

V and J are TRBV27 and TRBJ1-2; TRBD1 agrees at 7 bases. This CDR3 is 16 amino acids long. J lost 0 bases, V lost 5 bases, and 9 bases had no gene match. Germline V gives CDR1 MNHEY, CDR2 SMNVEV (reference sequence). This chain's CDR3 is CASSPGQVQANYGYTF. The CDR3, as DNA: TGTGCCAGCAGTCCCGGACAGGTTCAAGCTAACTATGGCTACACCTTC.

The chain combines TRBV11-2 with TRBJ2-7, with 9 positions matching TRBD1. CDR3 size: 15 residues. With V trimmed by 1 base and J by 5 bases, 6 bases remained unmatched. The germline CDR1 and CDR2 sequences are SGHAT and FQNNGV. The CDR3: CASSLGGQGFNEQYF. For the CDR3, the DNA is TGTGCCAGCAGCTTAGGGGGACAGGGTTTCAACGAGCAGTACTTC. Looking up the rest from reference TRBV11-2 and TRBJ2-7 gives the full variable domain: EAGVAQSPRYKIIEKRQSVAFWCNPISGHATLYWYQQILGQGPKLLIQFQNNGVVDDSQLPKDRFSAERLKGVDSTLKIQPAKLEDSAVYLCASSLGGQGFNEQYFGPGTRLTVT.

The genes are TRBV5-1 and TRBJ1-1; the D is unclear. Trimming pared 4 bases from V and 1 base from J, leaving 11 bases between. The CDR3 contains 14 residues. CDR1 and CDR2 (germline): SGHRS, YFSETQ. The CDR3: CASSPATENTEAFF. The CDR3, as DNA: TGCGCCAGCAGCCCTGCCACAGAGAACACTGAAGCTTTCTTT.

V and J are TRBV6-1 and TRBJ2-5; TRBD2 aligns across 11 bases. V lost 1 base and J lost 4; bases outside the gene matches: 2. CDR1 is MNHNS and CDR2 is SASEGT in the germline V gene. The CDR3 extends over 15 amino acids. The CDR3 protein is CASSEDLAGGETQYF. The CDR3 coding sequence is TGTGCCAGCAGTGAAGATCTAGCGGGGGGAGAGACCCAGTACTTC.

The gene calls are TRBV28 and TRBJ1-1; possibly TRBD1 for D (5 bases). Per the germline V gene, CDR1 is MDHEN and CDR2 is SYDVKM. Trimming cost V 5 bases and J 3 bases, with 13 bases left between them. CDR3 size: 14 residues. CDR3 region: CASSNPGTYTEAFF. In nucleotides, the CDR3 is TGTGCCAGCAGTAACCCCGGGACTTACACTGAAGCTTTCTTT.

The rearrangement uses TRBV30 and TRBJ1-3, with a tentative D call TRBD1 (5 bases). The length of the CDR3 is 15 residues. In germline, CDR1 is GTSNPN, CDR2 SVGIG (reference sequence). The germline V and J ends were trimmed by 2 bases and 1 base, with 12 bases remaining between them. DNA of the CDR3: TGTGCCTGGAGTAGAACAGGCCATTCTGGAAACACCATATATTTT. This gives the protein CAWSRTGHSGNTIYF.